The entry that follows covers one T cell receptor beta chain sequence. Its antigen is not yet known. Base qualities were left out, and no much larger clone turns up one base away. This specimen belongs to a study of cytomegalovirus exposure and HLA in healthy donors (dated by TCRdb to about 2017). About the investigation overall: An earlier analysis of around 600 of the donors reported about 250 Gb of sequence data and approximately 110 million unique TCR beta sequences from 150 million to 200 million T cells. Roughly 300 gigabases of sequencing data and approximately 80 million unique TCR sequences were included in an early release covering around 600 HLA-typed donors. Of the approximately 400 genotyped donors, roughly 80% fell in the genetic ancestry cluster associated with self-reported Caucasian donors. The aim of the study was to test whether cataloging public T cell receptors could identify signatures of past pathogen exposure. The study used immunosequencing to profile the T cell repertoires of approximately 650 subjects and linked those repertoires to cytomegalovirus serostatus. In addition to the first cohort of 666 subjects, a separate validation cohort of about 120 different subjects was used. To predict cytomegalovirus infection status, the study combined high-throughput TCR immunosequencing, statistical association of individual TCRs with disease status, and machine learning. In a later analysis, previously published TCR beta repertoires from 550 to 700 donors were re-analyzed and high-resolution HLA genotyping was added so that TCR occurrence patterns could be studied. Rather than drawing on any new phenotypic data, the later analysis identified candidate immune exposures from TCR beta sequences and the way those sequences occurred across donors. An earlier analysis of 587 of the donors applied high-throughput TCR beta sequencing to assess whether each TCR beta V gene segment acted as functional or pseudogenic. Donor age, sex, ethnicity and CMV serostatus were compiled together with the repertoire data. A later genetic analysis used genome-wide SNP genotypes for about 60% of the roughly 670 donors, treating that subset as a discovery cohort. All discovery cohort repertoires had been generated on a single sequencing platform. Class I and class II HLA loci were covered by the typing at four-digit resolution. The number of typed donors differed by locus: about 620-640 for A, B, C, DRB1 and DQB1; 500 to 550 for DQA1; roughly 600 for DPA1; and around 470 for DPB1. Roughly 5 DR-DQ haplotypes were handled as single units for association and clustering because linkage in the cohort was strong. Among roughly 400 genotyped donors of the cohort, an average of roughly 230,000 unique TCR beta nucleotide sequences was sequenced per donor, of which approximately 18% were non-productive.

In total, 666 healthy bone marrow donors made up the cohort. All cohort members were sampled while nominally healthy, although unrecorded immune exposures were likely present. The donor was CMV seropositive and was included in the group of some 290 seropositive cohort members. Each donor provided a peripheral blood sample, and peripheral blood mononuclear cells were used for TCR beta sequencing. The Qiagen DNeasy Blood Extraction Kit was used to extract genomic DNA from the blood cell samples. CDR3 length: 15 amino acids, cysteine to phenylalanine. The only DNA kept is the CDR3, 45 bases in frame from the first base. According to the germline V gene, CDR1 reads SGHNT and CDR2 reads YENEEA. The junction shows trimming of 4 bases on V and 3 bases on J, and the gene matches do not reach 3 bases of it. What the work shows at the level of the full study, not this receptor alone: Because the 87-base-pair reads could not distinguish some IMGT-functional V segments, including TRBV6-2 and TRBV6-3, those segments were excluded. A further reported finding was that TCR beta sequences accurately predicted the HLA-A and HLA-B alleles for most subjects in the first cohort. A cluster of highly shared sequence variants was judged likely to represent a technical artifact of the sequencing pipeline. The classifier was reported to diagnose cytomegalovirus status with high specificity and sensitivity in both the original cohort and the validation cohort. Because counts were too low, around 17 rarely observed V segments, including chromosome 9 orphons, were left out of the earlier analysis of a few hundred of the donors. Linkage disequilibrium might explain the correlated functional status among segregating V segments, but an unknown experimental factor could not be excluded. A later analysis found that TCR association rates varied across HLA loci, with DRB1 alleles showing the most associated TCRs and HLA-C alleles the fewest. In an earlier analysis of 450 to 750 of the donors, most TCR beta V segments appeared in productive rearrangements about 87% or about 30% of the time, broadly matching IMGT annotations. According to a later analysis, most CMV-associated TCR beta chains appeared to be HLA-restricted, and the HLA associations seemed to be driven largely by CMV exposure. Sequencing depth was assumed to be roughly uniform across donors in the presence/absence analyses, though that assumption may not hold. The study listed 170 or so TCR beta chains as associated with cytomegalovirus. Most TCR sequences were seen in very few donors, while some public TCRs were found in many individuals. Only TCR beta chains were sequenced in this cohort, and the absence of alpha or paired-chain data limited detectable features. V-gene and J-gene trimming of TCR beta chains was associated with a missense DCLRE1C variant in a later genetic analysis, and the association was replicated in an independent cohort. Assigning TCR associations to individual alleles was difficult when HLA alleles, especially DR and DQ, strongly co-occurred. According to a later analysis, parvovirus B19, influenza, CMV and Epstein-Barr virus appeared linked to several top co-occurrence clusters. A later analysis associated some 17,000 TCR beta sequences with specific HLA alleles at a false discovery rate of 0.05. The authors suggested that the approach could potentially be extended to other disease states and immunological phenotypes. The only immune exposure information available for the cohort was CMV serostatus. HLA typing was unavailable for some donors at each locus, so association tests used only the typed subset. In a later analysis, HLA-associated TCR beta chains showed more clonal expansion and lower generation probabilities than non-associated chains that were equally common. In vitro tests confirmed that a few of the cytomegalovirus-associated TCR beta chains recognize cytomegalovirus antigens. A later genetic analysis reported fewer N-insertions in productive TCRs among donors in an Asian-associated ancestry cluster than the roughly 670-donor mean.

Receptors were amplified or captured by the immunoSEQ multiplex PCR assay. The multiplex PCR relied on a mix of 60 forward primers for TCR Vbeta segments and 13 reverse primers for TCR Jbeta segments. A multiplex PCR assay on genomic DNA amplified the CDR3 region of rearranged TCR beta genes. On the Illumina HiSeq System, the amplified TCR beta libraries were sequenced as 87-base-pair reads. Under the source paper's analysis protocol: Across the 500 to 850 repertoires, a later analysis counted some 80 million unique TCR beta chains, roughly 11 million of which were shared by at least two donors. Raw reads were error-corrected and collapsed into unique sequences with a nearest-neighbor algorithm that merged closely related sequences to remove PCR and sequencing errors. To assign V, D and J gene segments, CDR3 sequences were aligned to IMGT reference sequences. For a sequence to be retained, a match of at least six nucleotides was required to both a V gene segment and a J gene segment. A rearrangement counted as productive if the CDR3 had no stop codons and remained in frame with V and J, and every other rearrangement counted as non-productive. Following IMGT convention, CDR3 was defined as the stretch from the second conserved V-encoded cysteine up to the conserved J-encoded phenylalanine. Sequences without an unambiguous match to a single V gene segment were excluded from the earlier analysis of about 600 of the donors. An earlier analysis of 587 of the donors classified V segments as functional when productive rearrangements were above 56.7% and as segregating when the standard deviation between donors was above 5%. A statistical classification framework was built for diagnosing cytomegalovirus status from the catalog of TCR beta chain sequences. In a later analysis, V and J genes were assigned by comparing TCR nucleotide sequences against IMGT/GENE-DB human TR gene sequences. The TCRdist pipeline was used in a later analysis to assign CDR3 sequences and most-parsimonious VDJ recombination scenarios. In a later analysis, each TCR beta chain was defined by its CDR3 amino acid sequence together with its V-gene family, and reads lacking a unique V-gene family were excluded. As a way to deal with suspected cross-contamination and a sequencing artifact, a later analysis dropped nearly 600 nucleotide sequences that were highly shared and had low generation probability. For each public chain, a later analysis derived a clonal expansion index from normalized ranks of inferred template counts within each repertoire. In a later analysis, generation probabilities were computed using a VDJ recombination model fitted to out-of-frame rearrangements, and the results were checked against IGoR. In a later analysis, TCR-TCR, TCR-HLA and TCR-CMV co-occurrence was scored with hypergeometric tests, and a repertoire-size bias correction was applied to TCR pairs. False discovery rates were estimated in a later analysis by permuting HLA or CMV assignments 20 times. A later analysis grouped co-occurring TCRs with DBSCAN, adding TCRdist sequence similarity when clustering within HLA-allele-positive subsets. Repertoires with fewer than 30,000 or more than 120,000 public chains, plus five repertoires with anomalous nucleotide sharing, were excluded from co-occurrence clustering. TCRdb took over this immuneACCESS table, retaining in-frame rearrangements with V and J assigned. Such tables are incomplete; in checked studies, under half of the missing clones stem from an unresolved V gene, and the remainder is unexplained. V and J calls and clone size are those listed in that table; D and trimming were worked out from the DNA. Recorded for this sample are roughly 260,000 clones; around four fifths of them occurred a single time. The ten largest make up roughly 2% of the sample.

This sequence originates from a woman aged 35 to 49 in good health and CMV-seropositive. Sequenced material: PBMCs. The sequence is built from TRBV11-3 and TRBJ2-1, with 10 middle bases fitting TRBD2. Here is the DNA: TGTGCCAGCAGCTCCGCTAGCGGGAGCTACAATGAGCAGTTCTTC. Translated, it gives CASSSASGSYNEQFF.